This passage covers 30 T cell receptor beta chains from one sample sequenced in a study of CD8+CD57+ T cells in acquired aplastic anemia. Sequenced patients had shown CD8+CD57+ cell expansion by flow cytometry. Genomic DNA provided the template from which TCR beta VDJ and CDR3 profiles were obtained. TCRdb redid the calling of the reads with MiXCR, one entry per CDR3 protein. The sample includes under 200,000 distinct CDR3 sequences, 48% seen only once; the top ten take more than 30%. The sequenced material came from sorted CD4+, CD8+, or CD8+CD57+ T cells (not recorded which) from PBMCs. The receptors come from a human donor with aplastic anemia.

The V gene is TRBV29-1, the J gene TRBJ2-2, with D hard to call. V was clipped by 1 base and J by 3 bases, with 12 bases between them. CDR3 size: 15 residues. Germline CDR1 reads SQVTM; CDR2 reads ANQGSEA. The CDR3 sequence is CSVEVQAKDTGELFF. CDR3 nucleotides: TGCAGCGTTGAAGTCCAAGCGAAGGACACCGGGGAGCTGTTTTTT.

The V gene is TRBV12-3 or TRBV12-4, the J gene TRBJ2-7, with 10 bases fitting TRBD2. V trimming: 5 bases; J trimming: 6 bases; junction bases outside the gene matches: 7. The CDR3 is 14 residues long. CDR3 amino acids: CASSSGGVTGEQYF. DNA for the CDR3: TGTGCCAGCAGTAGCGGGGGGGTAACAGGCGAGCAGTACTTC.

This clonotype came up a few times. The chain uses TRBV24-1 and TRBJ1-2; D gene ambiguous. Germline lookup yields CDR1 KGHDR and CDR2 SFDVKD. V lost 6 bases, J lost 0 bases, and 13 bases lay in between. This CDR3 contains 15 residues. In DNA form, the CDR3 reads TGTGCCACCAGTCCCGCGGGCGGAGCTAACTATGGCTACACCTTC. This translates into CATSPAGGANYGYTF.

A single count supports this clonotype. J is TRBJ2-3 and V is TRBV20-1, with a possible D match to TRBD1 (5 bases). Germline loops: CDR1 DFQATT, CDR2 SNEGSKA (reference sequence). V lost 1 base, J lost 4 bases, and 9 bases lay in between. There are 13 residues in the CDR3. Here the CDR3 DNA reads TGCAGTGCTAGAGTGGTAGGGGCAGATACGCAGTATTTT. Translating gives CSARVVGADTQYF.

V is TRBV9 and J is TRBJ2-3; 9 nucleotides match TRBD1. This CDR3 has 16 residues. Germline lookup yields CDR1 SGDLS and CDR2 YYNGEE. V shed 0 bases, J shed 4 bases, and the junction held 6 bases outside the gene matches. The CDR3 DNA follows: TGTGCCAGCAGCGTAGGGGGGACAGGGCTTTCAGATACGCAGTATTTT. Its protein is CASSVGGTGLSDTQYF.

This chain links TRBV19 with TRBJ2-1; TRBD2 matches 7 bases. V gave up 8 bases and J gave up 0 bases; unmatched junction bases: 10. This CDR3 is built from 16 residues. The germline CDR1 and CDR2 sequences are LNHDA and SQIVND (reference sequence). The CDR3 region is CASFPSGVSSYNEQFF. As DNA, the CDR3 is TGTGCCAGTTTCCCTAGCGGAGTTAGCTCCTACAATGAGCAGTTCTTC.

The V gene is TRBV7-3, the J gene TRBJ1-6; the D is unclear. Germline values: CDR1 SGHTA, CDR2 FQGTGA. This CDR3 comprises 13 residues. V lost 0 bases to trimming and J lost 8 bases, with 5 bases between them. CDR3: CASSLTRDSPLHF. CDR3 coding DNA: TGTGCCAGCAGCTTAACGCGGGATTCACCCCTCCACTTT.

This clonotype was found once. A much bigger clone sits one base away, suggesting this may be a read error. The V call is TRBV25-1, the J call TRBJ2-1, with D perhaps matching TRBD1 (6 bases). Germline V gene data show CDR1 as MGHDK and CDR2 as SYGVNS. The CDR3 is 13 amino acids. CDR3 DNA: TGTGCCAGCAGCGAGGGACAAAGCGGTGAGCAGTCCTTC. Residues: CASSEGQSGEQSF.

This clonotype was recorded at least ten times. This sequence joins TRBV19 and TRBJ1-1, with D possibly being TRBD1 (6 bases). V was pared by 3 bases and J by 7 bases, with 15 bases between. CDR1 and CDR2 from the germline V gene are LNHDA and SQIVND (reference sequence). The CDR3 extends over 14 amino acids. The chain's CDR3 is CASSIIGGSIEAFF. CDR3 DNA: TGTGCCAGTAGTATCATAGGGGGGAGTATTGAAGCTTTCTTT.

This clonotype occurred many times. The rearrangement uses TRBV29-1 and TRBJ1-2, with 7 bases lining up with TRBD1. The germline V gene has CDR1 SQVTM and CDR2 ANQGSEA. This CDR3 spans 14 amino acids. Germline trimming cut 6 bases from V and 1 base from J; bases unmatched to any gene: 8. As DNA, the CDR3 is TGCAGCGTCCCTCCGGGACAGAGTAACTATGGCTACACCTTC. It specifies CSVPPGQSNYGYTF. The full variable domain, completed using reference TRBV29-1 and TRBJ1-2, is SAVISQKPSRDICQRGTSLTIQCQVDSQVTMMFWYRQQPGQSLTLIATANQGSEATYESGFVIDKFPISRPNLTFSTLTVSNMSPEDSSIYLCSVPPGQSNYGYTFGSGTRLTVV.

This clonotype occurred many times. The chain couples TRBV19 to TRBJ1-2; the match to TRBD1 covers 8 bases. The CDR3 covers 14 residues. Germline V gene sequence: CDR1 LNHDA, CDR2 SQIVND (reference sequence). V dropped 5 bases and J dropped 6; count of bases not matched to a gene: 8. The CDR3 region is CASSSTGGRHGYTF. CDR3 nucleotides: TGTGCCAGTAGTTCTACAGGGGGTCGGCATGGCTACACCTTC.

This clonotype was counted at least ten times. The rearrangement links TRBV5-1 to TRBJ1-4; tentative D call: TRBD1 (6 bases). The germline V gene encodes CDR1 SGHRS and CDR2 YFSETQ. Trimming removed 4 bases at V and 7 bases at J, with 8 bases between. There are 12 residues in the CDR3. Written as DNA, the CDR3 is TGCGCCAGCAGCGGGGGCACTGAAAAACTGTTTTTT. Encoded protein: CASSGGTEKLFF.

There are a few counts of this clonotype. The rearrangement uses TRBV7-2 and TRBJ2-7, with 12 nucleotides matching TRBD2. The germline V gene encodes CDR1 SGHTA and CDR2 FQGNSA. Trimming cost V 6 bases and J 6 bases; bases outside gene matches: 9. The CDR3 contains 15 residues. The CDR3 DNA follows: TGTGCCAGCAGTCCAAGGACTAGCGGGACTCTCGAGCAGTACTTC. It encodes CASSPRTSGTLEQYF.

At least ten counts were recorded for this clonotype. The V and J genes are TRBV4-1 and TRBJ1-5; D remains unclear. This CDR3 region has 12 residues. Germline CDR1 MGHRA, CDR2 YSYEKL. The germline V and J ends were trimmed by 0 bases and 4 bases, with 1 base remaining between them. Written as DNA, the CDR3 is TGCGCCAGCAGCCAAGAAAATCAGCCCCAGCATTTT. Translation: CASSQENQPQHF.

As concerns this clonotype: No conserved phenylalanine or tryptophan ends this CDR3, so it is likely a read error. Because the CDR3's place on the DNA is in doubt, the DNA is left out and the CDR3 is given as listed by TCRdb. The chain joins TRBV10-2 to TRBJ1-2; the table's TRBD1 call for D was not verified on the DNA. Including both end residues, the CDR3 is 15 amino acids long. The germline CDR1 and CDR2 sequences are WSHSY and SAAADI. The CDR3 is CASSDKVRGDYGYAL.

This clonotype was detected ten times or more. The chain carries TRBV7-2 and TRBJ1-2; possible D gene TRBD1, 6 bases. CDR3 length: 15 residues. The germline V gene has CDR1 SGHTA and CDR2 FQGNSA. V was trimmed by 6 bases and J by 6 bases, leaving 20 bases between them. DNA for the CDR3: TGTGCCAGCAGACCCTCTGTTCCGGGGGGCAATGGCTACACCTTC. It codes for CASRPSVPGGNGYTF. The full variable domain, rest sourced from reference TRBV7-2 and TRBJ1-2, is GAGVSQSPSNKVTEKGKDVELRCDPISGHTALYWYRQSLGQGLEFLIYFQGNSAPDKSGLPSDRFSAERTGGSVSTLTIQRTQQEDSAVYLCASRPSVPGGNGYTFGSGTRLTVV.

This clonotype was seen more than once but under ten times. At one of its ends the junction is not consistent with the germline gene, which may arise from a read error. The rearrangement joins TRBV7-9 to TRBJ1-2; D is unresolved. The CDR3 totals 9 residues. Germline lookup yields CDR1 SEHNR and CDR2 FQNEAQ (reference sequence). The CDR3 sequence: CASSFPPAF. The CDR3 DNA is TGTGCCAGCAGCTTCCCCCCCGCCTTC.

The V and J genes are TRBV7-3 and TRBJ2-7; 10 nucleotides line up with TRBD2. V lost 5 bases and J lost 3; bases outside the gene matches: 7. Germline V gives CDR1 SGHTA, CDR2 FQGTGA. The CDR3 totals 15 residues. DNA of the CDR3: TGTGCCAGCAGCACCCCGGGACTAGCGCTCTACGAGCAGTACTTC. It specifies CASSTPGLALYEQYF. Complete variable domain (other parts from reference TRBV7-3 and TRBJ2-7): GAGVSQTPSNKVTEKGKYVELRCDPISGHTALYWYRQSLGQGPEFLIYFQGTGAADDSGLPNDRFFAVRPEGSVSTLKIQRTERGDSAVYLCASSTPGLALYEQYFGPGTRLTVT.

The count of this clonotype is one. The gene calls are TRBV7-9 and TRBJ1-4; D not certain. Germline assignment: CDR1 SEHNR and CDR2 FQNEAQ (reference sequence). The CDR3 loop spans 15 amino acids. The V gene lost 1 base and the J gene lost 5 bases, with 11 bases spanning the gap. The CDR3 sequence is CASSLGVRANEKLFF. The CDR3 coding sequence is TGTGCCAGCAGCTTAGGTGTGAGAGCCAATGAAAAACTGTTTTTT.

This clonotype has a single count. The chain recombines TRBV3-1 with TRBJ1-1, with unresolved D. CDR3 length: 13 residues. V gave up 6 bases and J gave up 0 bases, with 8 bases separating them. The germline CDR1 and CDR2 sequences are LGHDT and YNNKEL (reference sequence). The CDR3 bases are TGTGCCAGCAGGGAAGGCTTGAACACTGAAGCTTTCTTT. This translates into CASREGLNTEAFF.

The CDR3 DNA reads as TGCAGCGCCGGCCCCCACAATGAGCAGTTCTTC. It encodes CSAGPHNEQFF. The chain is built from TRBV29-1 and TRBJ2-1, with D unclear. V was cut by 7 bases and J by 5 bases, with 9 bases left in between. Germline lookup yields CDR1 SQVTM and CDR2 ANQGSEA. This CDR3 contains 11 residues.

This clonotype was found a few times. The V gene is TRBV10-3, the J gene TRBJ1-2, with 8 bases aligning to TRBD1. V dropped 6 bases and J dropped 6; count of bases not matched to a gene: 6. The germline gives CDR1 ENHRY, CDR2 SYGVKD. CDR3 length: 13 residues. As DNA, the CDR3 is TGTGCCATCAGAGGACAGGGTGGAGATGGCTACACCTTC. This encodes CAIRGQGGDGYTF.

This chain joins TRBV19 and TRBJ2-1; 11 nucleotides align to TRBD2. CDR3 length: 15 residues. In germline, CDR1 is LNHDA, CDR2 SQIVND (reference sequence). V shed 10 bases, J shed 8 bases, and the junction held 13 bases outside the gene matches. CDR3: CATQGLAASMDEQFF. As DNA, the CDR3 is TGTGCCACCCAGGGACTAGCGGCCTCCATGGATGAGCAGTTCTTC.

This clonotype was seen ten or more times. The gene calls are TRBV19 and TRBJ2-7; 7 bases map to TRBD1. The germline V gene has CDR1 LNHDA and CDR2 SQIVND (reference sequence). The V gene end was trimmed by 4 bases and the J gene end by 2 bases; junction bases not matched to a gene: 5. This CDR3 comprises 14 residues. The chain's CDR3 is CASSTFTGAYEQYF. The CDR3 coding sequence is TGTGCCAGTAGTACCTTTACAGGGGCCTACGAGCAGTACTTC. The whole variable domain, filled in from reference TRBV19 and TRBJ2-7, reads DGGITQSPKYLFRKEGQNVTLSCEQNLNHDAMYWYRQDPGQGLRLIYYSQIVNDFQKGDIAEGYSVSREKKESFPLTVTSAQKNPTAFYLCASSTFTGAYEQYFGPGTRLTVT.

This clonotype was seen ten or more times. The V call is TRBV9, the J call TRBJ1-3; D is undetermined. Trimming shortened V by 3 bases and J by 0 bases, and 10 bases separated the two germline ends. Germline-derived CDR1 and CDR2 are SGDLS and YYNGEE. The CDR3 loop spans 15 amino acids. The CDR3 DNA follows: TGTGCCAGCAGCGGCCTGGTGAGCTCTGGAAACACCATATATTTT. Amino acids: CASSGLVSSGNTIYF. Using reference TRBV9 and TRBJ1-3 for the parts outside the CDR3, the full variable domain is DSGVTQTPKHLITATGQRVTLRCSPRSGDLSVYWYQQSLDQGLQFLIQYYNGEERAKGNILERFSAQQFPDLHSELNLSSLELGDSALYFCASSGLVSSGNTIYFGEGSWLTVV.

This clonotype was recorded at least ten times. The CDR3 region is CSARGGSGRPSQETQYF. The DNA of the CDR3 is TGCAGTGCTCGTGGGGGGAGCGGGAGGCCGTCCCAAGAGACCCAGTACTTC. J is TRBJ2-5 and V is TRBV20-1; the match to TRBD2 covers 9 bases. The junction had 14 bases not matched to a gene; V was cut back by 5 bases and J by 1 base. CDR1 and CDR2 from the germline V gene are DFQATT and SNEGSKA (reference sequence). CDR3 length: 17 residues.

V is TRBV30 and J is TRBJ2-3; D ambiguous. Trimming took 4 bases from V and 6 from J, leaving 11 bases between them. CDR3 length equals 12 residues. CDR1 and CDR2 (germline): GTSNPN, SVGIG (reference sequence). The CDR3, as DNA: TGTGCCTGGACCTGGGCCCCGGATACGCAGTATTTT. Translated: CAWTWAPDTQYF.

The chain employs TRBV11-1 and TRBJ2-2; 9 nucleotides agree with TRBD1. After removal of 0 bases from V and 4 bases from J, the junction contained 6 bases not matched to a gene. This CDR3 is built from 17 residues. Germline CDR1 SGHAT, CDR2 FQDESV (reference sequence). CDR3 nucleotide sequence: TGTGCCAGCAGCTTAGCTTTCGACAGGGGGAGCACCGGGGAGCTGTTTTTT. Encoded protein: CASSLAFDRGSTGELFF.

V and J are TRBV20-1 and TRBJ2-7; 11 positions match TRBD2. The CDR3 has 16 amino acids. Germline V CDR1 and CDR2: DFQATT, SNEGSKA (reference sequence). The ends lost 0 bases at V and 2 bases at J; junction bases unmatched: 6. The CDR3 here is CSARDTGTSGTYEQYF. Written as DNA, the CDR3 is TGCAGTGCTAGAGATACCGGGACTAGCGGTACCTACGAGCAGTACTTC.

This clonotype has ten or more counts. The CDR3 region is CASSTPSTDTQYF. In nucleotides, the CDR3 is TGTGCCAGCAGCACACCTAGCACAGATACGCAGTATTTT. The chain couples TRBV7-9 to TRBJ2-3, with no clear D. V shed 5 bases and J shed 0 bases, with 6 bases lying between them. The CDR3 runs 13 residues. Per germline, CDR1 SEHNR and CDR2 FQNEAQ (reference sequence).